Sample share makes the clone carrying this T cell receptor beta chain medium-sized. Trimming removed 5 bases from V and 4 bases from J; junction bases left unmatched: 4. CDR1 and CDR2 (germline): SGHRS, YFSETQ. CDR3 length: 14 amino acids. These data belong to a study of graft-versus-host responses after intestinal transplantation. Repertoires were generated with immunoSEQ multiplex PCR, while TCRdb's copy carries only in-frame clones and drops some. Here the sample spans roughly 9,700 clones, around 29% being singletons. Here the sequenced sample was alloreactive CD4+ T cells from a mixed lymphocyte reaction culture, taken before transplantation. As for subset: CFSE-low proliferating T cells sorted from approximately 6-day pre-transplant mixed lymphocyte reaction (GvH or HvG direction). This clonotype was sampled from a human patient who was an organ donor for intestinal transplantation. The rearrangement uses TRBV5-1 and TRBJ2-1; 9 positions match TRBD2. The DNA of the CDR3 is TGCGCCAGCAGGGGACTAGCCGAGTACAATGAGCAGTTCTTC. This codes for CASRGLAEYNEQFF.